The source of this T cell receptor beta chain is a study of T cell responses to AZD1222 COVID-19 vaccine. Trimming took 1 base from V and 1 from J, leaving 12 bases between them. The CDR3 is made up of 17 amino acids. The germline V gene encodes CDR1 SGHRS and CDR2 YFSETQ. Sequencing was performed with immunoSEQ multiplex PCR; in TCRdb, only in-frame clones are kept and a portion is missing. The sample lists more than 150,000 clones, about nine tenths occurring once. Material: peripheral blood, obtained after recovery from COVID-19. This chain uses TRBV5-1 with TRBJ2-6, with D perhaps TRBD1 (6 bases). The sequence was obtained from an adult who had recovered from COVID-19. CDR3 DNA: TGCGCCAGCAGCTTGACACAACAGGGTTCTGGGGCCAACGTCCTGACTTTC. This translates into CASSLTQQGSGANVLTF.